This T cell receptor beta chain was recovered during a study of cytomegalovirus exposure and HLA in healthy donors (dated by TCRdb to 2015 to 2018). Study-level background: According to an earlier analysis of several hundred of the donors, about 179 million T cells yielded 100 million or so unique TCR beta sequences and about 300 Gb of sequence data. An early release covering roughly 600 HLA-typed donors comprised 250 to 350 gigabases of sequencing data and roughly 85 million unique TCR sequences. Among the approximately 400 genotyped donors, 81% belonged to the genetic ancestry cluster associated with self-reported Caucasian donors. The aim of the study was to test whether cataloging public T cell receptors could identify signatures of past pathogen exposure. The study used immunosequencing to profile the T cell repertoires of more than 650 subjects and linked those repertoires to cytomegalovirus serostatus. Besides the first cohort of more than 650 subjects, a separate validation cohort made up of over 95 different subjects was used. High-throughput TCR immunosequencing, statistical association of individual TCRs with disease status, and machine learning were combined to predict cytomegalovirus infection status. To study patterns of TCR occurrence, a later analysis re-analyzed previously published TCR beta repertoires from 700 or so donors and added high-resolution HLA genotyping. The later analysis used no new phenotypic data to find candidate immune exposures, relying instead on TCR beta sequences and their occurrence across donors. An earlier analysis of 500 to 750 of the donors applied high-throughput TCR beta sequencing to assess whether each TCR beta V gene segment acted as functional or pseudogenic. Alongside the repertoire data, information on donor age, sex, ethnicity and CMV serostatus was compiled. A later genetic analysis used genome-wide SNP genotypes for about 65% of the 666 donors, treating that subset as a discovery cohort. All discovery cohort repertoires had been generated using a single sequencing platform. HLA typing covered class I and class II loci at four-digit resolution. The number of typed donors differed by locus: about 629-640 for A, B, C, DRB1 and DQB1; approximately 540 for DQA1; about 600 for DPA1; and approximately 450 for DPB1. Four or five DR-DQ haplotypes were handled as single units for association and clustering because linkage in the cohort was strong. Among about 370 genotyped donors of the cohort, an average of roughly 230,000 unique TCR beta nucleotide sequences was sequenced per donor, of which roughly 17% were non-productive.

The cohort comprised fewer than 700 healthy bone marrow donors. At the time of sampling, all cohort members were nominally healthy, though unrecorded immune exposures were likely present. The donor was CMV seronegative and was included in the group of under 450 seronegative cohort members. A peripheral blood sample was provided by each donor, and peripheral blood mononuclear cells were used for TCR beta sequencing. Genomic DNA was extracted from the blood cell samples with the Qiagen DNeasy Blood Extraction Kit. Taken from the germline V gene, the CDR1 and CDR2 loops are MNHNS and SASEGT. The CDR3 starts with the cysteine, ends with the phenylalanine, and has 17 residues. Solely the CDR3 DNA is kept, with 51 bases framed from the first base. V loses 2 bases at its end and J loses 4 bases; junction bases beyond the gene matches: 8. The library was prepared using the immunoSEQ multiplex PCR assay. For the multiplex PCR, a mixture combining 60 forward primers for TCR Vbeta segments and 13 reverse primers for TCR Jbeta segments was used. The CDR3 region of rearranged TCR beta genes was amplified from genomic DNA by a multiplex PCR assay. The Illumina HiSeq System was used to sequence the amplified TCR beta libraries as 87-base-pair reads. Per the source publication's procedure: In a later analysis, some 80 million unique TCR beta chains were counted across the 690 or so repertoires, and about 9.9 million of these chains were shared by at least two donors. A nearest-neighbor algorithm error-corrected the raw reads and collapsed the reads into unique sequences, merging closely related sequences to remove PCR and sequencing errors. CDR3 sequences were aligned to IMGT reference sequences to assign V, D and J gene segments. For a sequence to be retained, a match of at least six nucleotides to both a V gene segment and a J gene segment was required. Rearrangements were classified as productive when the CDR3 lacked stop codons and remained in frame with V and J, and all other rearrangements were classified as non-productive. Following IMGT convention, CDR3 was defined as the stretch from the second conserved V-encoded cysteine to the conserved J-encoded phenylalanine. In an earlier analysis of some 550 of the donors, sequences lacking an unambiguous match to a single V gene segment were excluded. In an earlier analysis of some 590 of the donors, a V segment was called functional when productive rearrangements were above 56.7%, and segregating when the standard deviation between donors exceeded 5%. A statistical classification framework was built to diagnose cytomegalovirus status from the catalog of TCR beta chain sequences. In a later analysis, V and J genes were assigned by comparing TCR nucleotide sequences against IMGT/GENE-DB human TR gene sequences. A later analysis assigned CDR3 sequences and most-parsimonious VDJ recombination scenarios with the TCRdist pipeline. In a later analysis, each TCR beta chain was defined by its CDR3 amino acid sequence together with its V-gene family, and reads lacking a unique V-gene family were excluded. To address suspected cross-contamination and a sequencing artifact, a later analysis removed some 620 highly shared, low-generation-probability nucleotide sequences. For each public chain, a later analysis derived a clonal expansion index from normalized ranks of inferred template counts within each repertoire. A later analysis computed generation probabilities with a VDJ recombination model fitted to out-of-frame rearrangements, and checked the results against IGoR. In a later analysis, hypergeometric tests were used to score TCR-TCR, TCR-HLA and TCR-CMV co-occurrence, with a repertoire-size bias correction applied to TCR pairs. A later analysis estimated false discovery rates by permuting HLA or CMV assignments 20 times. In a later analysis, co-occurring TCRs were grouped using DBSCAN, with TCRdist sequence similarity added in when clustering inside HLA-allele-positive subsets. For co-occurrence clustering, repertoires with fewer than 30,000 or more than 120,000 public chains were excluded, along with four to six repertoires with anomalous nucleotide sharing. TCRdb's version of the immuneACCESS table is confined to in-frame rearrangements and falls short of the full clone set. An unresolved V gene accounts for under half of the shortfall where checked; the remainder is of unknown origin. The DNA gave D and trimming, while V, J and clone size come from that table. The table for this sample lists roughly 200,000 clones; roughly four fifths of them were counted only once. The top ten constitute about 1.6% of the sample.

On this clone itself: What this receptor recognizes is not known. The sample holds no much larger clone one base away, and base qualities are not on file.

Study-wide findings and limitations: Most TCR sequences were observed very rarely across donors, whereas some public TCRs were present in many individuals. Strong co-occurrence of HLA alleles, especially DR and DQ, made assigning TCR associations to individual alleles difficult. Several of the top co-occurrence clusters appeared to be linked to parvovirus B19, influenza, CMV and Epstein-Barr virus, according to a later analysis. A further reported finding was that TCR beta sequences accurately predicted the HLA-A and HLA-B alleles for most subjects in the first cohort. In a later analysis, most CMV-associated TCR beta chains were found to appear HLA-restricted, with HLA associations seemingly driven largely by CMV exposure. A later genetic analysis associated a missense DCLRE1C variant with V-gene and J-gene trimming of TCR beta chains, and an independent cohort replicated the association. Cytomegalovirus status was reported to be diagnosed by the classifier with high specificity and sensitivity in both the original and validation cohorts. In a later genetic analysis, fewer N-insertions in productive TCRs were reported among donors in an Asian-associated ancestry cluster than the approximately 670-donor mean. A total of 150 or so TCR beta chains were listed by the study as associated with cytomegalovirus. Correlated functional status among segregating V segments might reflect linkage disequilibrium, but an unknown experimental factor could not be ruled out. In a later analysis, the rate of TCR association differed among HLA loci, with DRB1 alleles having the most associated TCRs and HLA-C alleles having the fewest. This cohort had only TCR beta chains sequenced, and the lack of alpha or paired-chain data limited which features could be detected. The presence/absence analyses assumed that sequencing depth was roughly uniform across donors, and that assumption may not be true. Because counts were too low, roughly 16 rarely observed V segments, including chromosome 9 orphons, were excluded from the earlier analysis of several hundred of the donors. HLA typing was unavailable for some donors at each locus, so association tests used only the typed subset. In vitro tests confirmed that a few of the cytomegalovirus-associated TCR beta chains recognize cytomegalovirus antigens. In a later analysis, HLA-associated TCR beta chains showed more clonal expansion and lower generation probabilities than non-associated chains that were equally common. Because the 87-base-pair reads could not distinguish some IMGT-functional V segments, including TRBV6-2 and TRBV6-3, those segments were excluded. At a false discovery rate of 0.05, a later analysis linked about 16,000 TCR beta sequences to specific HLA alleles. The authors suggested that the approach could potentially be generalized to other disease states and immunological phenotypes. For the cohort, immune exposure information was limited to CMV serostatus. In an earlier analysis of more than 500 of the donors, most TCR beta V segments appeared in productive rearrangements about 87% or about 30% of the time, broadly matching IMGT annotations. A cluster of highly shared sequence variants was judged likely to be a technical artifact of the sequencing pipeline.

The origin of this receptor is a man aged 45-65 years in good health and CMV-seronegative. Rearrangement joined TRBV6-1 to TRBJ2-3, and TRBD2 aligns with 11 junction nucleotides. Source material: PBMCs. The CDR3 protein sequence reads: CASSESASGRWADTQYF. The DNA is TGTGCCAGCAGTGAATCGGCTAGCGGGAGGTGGGCAGATACGCAGTATTTT.